The 21 T cell receptor beta chains presented below share a single source sample, sequenced in a study of T cell responses to AZD1222 COVID-19 vaccine. TCRdb keeps only in-frame clones here, not all; method: immunoSEQ multiplex PCR. The table has 90,000 to 110,000 clones, about 88% seen once. The sample was peripheral blood, taken on day 0 of AZD1222 vaccination. The receptors shown here come from an adult in good health.

The CDR3 DNA reads as TGTGCCAGCGGAGCTCGACAGTTAAAAACCGGGGAGCTGTTTTTT. Protein product: CASGARQLKTGELFF. The chain couples TRBV2 to TRBJ2-2, with a weak D call TRBD1 (5 bases). CDR1 and CDR2 from the germline V gene are SNHLY and FYNNEI. Trimming removed 8 bases from V and 5 bases from J, with 18 bases in between. This CDR3 spans 15 amino acids.

The chain couples TRBV9 to TRBJ2-2; tentatively, D is TRBD2 (5 bases). The germline gives CDR1 SGDLS, CDR2 YYNGEE. V was clipped by 7 bases and J by 5 bases, with 18 bases between them. This CDR3 contains 15 residues. For the CDR3, the DNA is TGTGCCAGCGGGCAGGACGAGGGCAGGACCGGGGAGCTGTTTTTT. Protein sequence: CASGQDEGRTGELFF. Filled out from reference TRBV9 and TRBJ2-2, the complete variable domain reads DSGVTQTPKHLITATGQRVTLRCSPRSGDLSVYWYQQSLDQGLQFLIQYYNGEERAKGNILERFSAQQFPDLHSELNLSSLELGDSALYFCASGQDEGRTGELFFGEGSRLTVL.

This chain connects TRBV19 to TRBJ2-3, with TRBD1 as a possible D gene (6 bases). This CDR3 spans 11 amino acids. Germline CDR1 and CDR2: LNHDA and SQIVND (reference sequence). The V and J ends lost 6 bases and 13 bases respectively, with 14 bases between them. CDR3 loop: CASRTGKGKYF. The CDR3 DNA follows: TGTGCCAGTAGAACAGGGAAGGGGAAGTATTTT.

The chain employs TRBV24-1 and TRBJ2-1; D uncertain. This CDR3 has 14 residues. CDR1 and CDR2 (germline): KGHDR, SFDVKD. V lost 5 bases and J lost 2, with 9 bases in between. This chain's CDR3 is CATSVTGTYNEQFF. The CDR3 DNA reads TGTGCCACCAGTGTTACGGGCACCTACAATGAGCAGTTCTTC.

This chain uses TRBV7-9 with TRBJ1-1; the D is unclear. Germline V CDR1 and CDR2: SEHNR, FQNEAQ (reference sequence). CDR3 length equals 14 residues. V was shortened by 5 bases and J by 3 bases, with 13 bases between the two germline ends. CDR3 in DNA: TGTGCCAGCAGCCTGTCGACCGGGTACACTGAAGCTTTCTTT. Its protein is CASSLSTGYTEAFF.

The chain combines TRBV9 with TRBJ2-1; D perhaps matches TRBD1 (6 bases). The CDR3 extends over 16 amino acids. The germline V gene encodes CDR1 SGDLS and CDR2 YYNGEE. The V and J ends lost 4 bases and 0 bases respectively, with 14 bases between them. In DNA, the CDR3 is TGTGCCAGCAGCAGTGTAGGGGGAGCCTCCTACAATGAGCAGTTCTTC. The encoded protein is CASSSVGGASYNEQFF.

The DNA for the CDR3 is TGTGCCAGCAGGGAGGGACAGTCCCTTCTTGGCTACACCTTC. Its translation is CASREGQSLLGYTF. The chain joins TRBV28 to TRBJ1-2; 7 bases are a match to TRBD1. The V and J ends lost 6 bases and 7 bases, in that order; junction bases with no gene match: 11. The germline V gene encodes CDR1 MDHEN and CDR2 SYDVKM. This CDR3 has 14 amino acids.

The gene calls are TRBV19 and TRBJ1-5, with D possibly TRBD1 on 6 matching bases. V gave up 6 bases and J gave up 5 bases, with 17 bases separating them. CDR3 length equals 15 residues. Germline loops: CDR1 LNHDA, CDR2 SQIVND (reference sequence). In DNA, the CDR3 is TGTGCCAGTAGGGTCGGCAGGGGTTATGATCAGCCCCAGCATTTT. As protein: CASRVGRGYDQPQHF.

The rearrangement uses TRBV4-1 and TRBJ2-5; D remains ambiguous. The CDR3 has 11 residues. CDR1 is MGHRA, CDR2 YSYEKL, per germline. Between the trimmed V and J ends, which lost 0 bases and 7 bases, there was a span of 3 bases. The CDR3 reads CASSQDLTQYF. CDR3 bases: TGCGCCAGCAGCCAAGATTTGACCCAGTACTTC.

This clone came up a few times. Sequence at one end of the junction differs from germline and may be a read error. This rearrangement joins TRBV7-2 to TRBJ2-1; 10 bases match TRBD2. Germline CDR1 SGHTA, CDR2 FQGNSA. The CDR3 spans 16 residues. CDR3 in DNA: TGTGCCAGCAGCTTGAGCGGGGGGGCGGCCCTAAATGAACAGTTCTTC. Its translation: CASSLSGGAALNEQFF.

The chain is built from TRBV28 and TRBJ1-1; D not certain. The CDR3 consists of 15 residues. V gave up 7 bases and J gave up 0 bases, with 15 bases separating them. CDR1 MDHEN and CDR2 SYDVKM come from the germline V gene. CDR3 sequence reads: CASKPHGGLNTEAFF. CDR3 DNA sequence: TGTGCCAGCAAACCTCATGGAGGTTTGAACACTGAAGCTTTCTTT. The full variable domain, completed using reference TRBV28 and TRBJ1-1, is DVKVTQSSRYLVKRTGEKVFLECVQDMDHENMFWYRQDPGLGLRLIYFSYDVKMKEKGDIPEGYSVSREKKERFSLILESASTNQTSMYLCASKPHGGLNTEAFFGQGTRLTVV.

The J gene is TRBJ1-1, the V gene TRBV24-1; the D is unclear. CDR1 and CDR2 from the germline V gene are KGHDR and SFDVKD. Deletions cut 9 bases from V and 1 base from J, with 14 bases between. This CDR3 region has 14 residues. This CDR3 is CATGVAGKNTEAFF. The CDR3, as DNA: TGTGCCACCGGGGTTGCGGGGAAGAACACTGAAGCTTTCTTT.

J is TRBJ1-6 and V is TRBV7-9; TRBD1 might be the D (6 bases). Trimming removed 5 bases from V and 7 bases from J, with 12 bases in between. This CDR3 contains 14 residues. CDR1 and CDR2 (germline): SEHNR, FQNEAQ (reference sequence). CDR3 in amino acids: CASSAGGWNSPLHF. The CDR3 region has the DNA TGTGCCAGCAGCGCCGGGGGCTGGAATTCACCCCTCCACTTT.

CDR3 region: CSVEGRGLHEQYF. CDR3 sequence (DNA): TGCAGCGTTGAGGGCAGGGGACTCCACGAGCAGTACTTC. V and J are TRBV29-1 and TRBJ2-7; D is tentatively TRBD1 or TRBD2 (6 bases each). The V end lost 3 bases, the J end lost 5 bases, and 14 bases lay between the germline ends. Germline V CDR1 and CDR2: SQVTM, ANQGSEA. This CDR3 spans 13 amino acids.

The rearrangement joins TRBV25-1 to TRBJ1-3; D perhaps matches TRBD1 (5 bases). The CDR3 is 16 residues long. Trimming stripped 7 bases from V and 4 bases from J, with 20 bases between. Germline V lookup: CDR1 MGHDK, CDR2 SYGVNS. The CDR3 loop is CASTPSGLTGGNTIYF. In DNA, the CDR3 is TGTGCCAGCACCCCATCGGGACTGACGGGAGGAAACACCATATATTTT. Full variable domain (rest looked up from reference TRBV25-1 and TRBJ1-3): EADIYQTPRYLVIGTGKKITLECSQTMGHDKMYWYQQDPGMELHLIHYSYGVNSTEKGDLSSESTVSRIRTEHFPLTLESARPSHTSQYLCASTPSGLTGGNTIYFGEGSWLTVV.

The chain combines TRBV29-1 with TRBJ2-1, with D possibly TRBD2 on 5 matching bases. Germline CDR1 and CDR2: SQVTM and ANQGSEA. Trimming stripped 5 bases from V and 7 bases from J, with 15 bases between. The CDR3 extends over 13 amino acids. The CDR3 loop is CSVFEGLGNEQFF. In DNA form, the CDR3 reads TGCAGCGTTTTCGAGGGCCTGGGGAATGAGCAGTTCTTC.

This chain joins TRBV2 and TRBJ2-6, with D possibly matching TRBD2 (5 bases). The length of the CDR3 is 16 residues. Germline values: CDR1 SNHLY, CDR2 FYNNEI. DNA for the CDR3: TGTGCAGCCTCTAGCAGGTCCTCCTCTGGGGCCAACGTCCTGACTTTC. Its translation: CAASSRSSSGANVLTF.

In this sample, this clone turned up once. The genes are TRBV11-2 and TRBJ1-5; D possibly corresponds to TRBD1 (6 bases). This CDR3 region has 14 residues. CDR1 and CDR2 from the germline V gene are SGHAT and FQNNGV. V was pared by 3 bases and J by 3 bases, with 9 bases between. The CDR3 here is CASSLDRNNQPQHF. DNA for the CDR3: TGTGCCAGCAGCTTGGACAGAAACAATCAGCCCCAGCATTTT.

The chain recombines TRBV10-3 with TRBJ2-2, with 12 bases matching TRBD2. CDR1 and CDR2 (germline): ENHRY, SYGVKD. This CDR3 has 15 residues. Germline trimming cut 6 bases from V and 7 bases from J; bases unmatched to any gene: 6. CDR3 in amino acids: CAISRLAGVIGELFF. CDR3 in DNA: TGTGCCATCAGCCGACTAGCGGGAGTCATCGGGGAGCTGTTTTTT.

The J gene is TRBJ2-2, the V gene TRBV7-6; D is perhaps TRBD1 (5 bases). The CDR3 runs 14 residues. V was pared by 0 bases and J by 7 bases, with 9 bases between. Germline CDR1 reads SGHVS; CDR2 reads FNYEAQ. CDR3 coding DNA: TGTGCCAGCAGCTTAGCACAGGTGTTCGGGGAGCTGTTTTTT. This codes for CASSLAQVFGELFF.

The chain combines TRBV5-1 with TRBJ2-5; tentatively, D is TRBD1 (5 bases). Between the trimmed V and J ends, which lost 4 bases and 7 bases, there was a span of 14 bases. Germline V gene lookup returns CDR1 SGHRS and CDR2 YFSETQ. The CDR3 has 13 residues. CDR3 in amino acids: CASSLKGPGTQYF. The CDR3 nucleotides read TGCGCCAGCAGCCTGAAGGGGCCGGGGACCCAGTACTTC.